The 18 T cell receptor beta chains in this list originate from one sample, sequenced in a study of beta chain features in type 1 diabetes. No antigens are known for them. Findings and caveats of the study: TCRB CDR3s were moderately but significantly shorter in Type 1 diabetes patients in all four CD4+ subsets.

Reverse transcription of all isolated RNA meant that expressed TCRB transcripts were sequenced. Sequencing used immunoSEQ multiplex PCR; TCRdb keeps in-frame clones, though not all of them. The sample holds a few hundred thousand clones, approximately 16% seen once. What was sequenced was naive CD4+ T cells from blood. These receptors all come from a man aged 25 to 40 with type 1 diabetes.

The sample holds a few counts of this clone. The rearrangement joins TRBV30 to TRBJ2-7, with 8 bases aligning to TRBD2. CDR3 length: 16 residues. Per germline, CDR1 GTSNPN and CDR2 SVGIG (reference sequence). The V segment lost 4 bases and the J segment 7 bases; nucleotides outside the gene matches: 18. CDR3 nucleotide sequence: TGTGCCTGGAATGGCGCGTCGGCGGGAGGCGCCTTGGAGCAGTACTTC. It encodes CAWNGASAGGALEQYF.

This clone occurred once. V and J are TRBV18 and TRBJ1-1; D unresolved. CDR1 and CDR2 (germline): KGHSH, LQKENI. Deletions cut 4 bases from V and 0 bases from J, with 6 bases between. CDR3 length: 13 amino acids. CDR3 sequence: CASSQGMNTEAFF. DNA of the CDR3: TGTGCCAGCTCACAGGGAATGAACACTGAAGCTTTCTTT.

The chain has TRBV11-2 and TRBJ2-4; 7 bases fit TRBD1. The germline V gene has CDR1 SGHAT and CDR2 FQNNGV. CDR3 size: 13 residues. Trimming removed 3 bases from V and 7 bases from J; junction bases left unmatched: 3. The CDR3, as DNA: TGTGCCAGCAGCTTTGACAGGGTGAACATTCAGTACTTC. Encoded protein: CASSFDRVNIQYF.

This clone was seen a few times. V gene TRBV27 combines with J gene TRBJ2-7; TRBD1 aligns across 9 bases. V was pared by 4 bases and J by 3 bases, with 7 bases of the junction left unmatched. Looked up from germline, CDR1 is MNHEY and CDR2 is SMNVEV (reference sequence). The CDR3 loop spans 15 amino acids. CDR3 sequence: CASSSYGTGNYEQYF. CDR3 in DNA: TGTGCCAGCAGTTCCTACGGGACAGGGAACTACGAGCAGTACTTC.

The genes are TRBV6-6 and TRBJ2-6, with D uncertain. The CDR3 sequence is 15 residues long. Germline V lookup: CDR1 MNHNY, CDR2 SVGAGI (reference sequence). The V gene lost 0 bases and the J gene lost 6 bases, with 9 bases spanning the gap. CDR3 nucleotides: TGTGCCAGCAGTTACTCGGACGGGCAGGCCAACGTCCTGACTTTC. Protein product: CASSYSDGQANVLTF.

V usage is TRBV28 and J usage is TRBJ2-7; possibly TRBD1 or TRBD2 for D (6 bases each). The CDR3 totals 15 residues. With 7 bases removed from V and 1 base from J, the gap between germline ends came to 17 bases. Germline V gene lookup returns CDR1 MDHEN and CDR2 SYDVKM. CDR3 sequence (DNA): TGTGCCAGCACTACCCCGGGGGCAGGGTCCTACGAGCAGTACTTC. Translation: CASTTPGAGSYEQYF.

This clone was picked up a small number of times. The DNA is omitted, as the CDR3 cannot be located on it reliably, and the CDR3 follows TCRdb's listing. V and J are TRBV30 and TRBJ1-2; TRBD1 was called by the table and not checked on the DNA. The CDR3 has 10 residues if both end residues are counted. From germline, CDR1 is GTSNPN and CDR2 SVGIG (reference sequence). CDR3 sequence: CAWAQGSESF.

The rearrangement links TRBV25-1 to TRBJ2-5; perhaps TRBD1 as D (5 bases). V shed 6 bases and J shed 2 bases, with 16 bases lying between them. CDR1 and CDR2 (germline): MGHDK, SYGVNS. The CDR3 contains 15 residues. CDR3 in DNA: TGTGCCAGCAGCCTTACGGAGACAGCACAAGAGACCCAGTACTTC. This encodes CASSLTETAQETQYF.

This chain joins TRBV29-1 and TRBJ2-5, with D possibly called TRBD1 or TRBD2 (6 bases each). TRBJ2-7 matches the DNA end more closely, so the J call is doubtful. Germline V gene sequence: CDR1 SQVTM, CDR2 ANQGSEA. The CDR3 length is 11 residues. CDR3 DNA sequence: TGCAGCGTTCAACAGGGAGGCGAGCAGTACTTC. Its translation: CSVQQGGEQYF.

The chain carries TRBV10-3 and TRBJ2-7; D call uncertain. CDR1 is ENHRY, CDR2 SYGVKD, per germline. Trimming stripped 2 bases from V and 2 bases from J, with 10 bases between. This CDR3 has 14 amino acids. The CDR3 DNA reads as TGTGCCATCAGTGAGCAGTCGGATACCTACGAGCAGTACTTC. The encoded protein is CAISEQSDTYEQYF.

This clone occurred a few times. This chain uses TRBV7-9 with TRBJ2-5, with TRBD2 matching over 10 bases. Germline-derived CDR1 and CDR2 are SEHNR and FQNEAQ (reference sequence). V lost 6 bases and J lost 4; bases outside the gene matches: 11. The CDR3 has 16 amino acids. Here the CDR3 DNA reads TGTGCCAGCAGTCTCTGGCTAGCGGGAGCGAGAGAGACCCAGTACTTC. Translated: CASSLWLAGARETQYF.

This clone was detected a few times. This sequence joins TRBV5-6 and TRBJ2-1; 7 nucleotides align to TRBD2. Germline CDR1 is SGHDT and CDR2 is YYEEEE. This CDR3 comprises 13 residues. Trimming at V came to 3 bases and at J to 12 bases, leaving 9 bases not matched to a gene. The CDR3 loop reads CASSYTGLVSQFF. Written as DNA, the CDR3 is TGTGCCAGCAGCTACACCGGACTAGTTTCGCAGTTCTTC.

CDR3 residues: CASSSHAGTLSYEQYF. The CDR3 coding sequence is TGTGCCAGCAGCTCACATGCGGGGACTCTCTCCTACGAGCAGTACTTC. The chain employs TRBV7-2 and TRBJ2-7; D might be TRBD2 (6 bases). Trimming cost V 4 bases and J 0 bases, with 16 bases left between them. Germline assignment: CDR1 SGHTA and CDR2 FQGNSA. CDR3 length: 16 amino acids.

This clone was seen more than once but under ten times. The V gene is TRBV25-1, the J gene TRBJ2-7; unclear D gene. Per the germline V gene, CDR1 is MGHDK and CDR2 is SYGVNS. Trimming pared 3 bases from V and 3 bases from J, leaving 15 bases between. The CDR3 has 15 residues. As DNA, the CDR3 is TGTGCCAGCAGTGATTCCCAGGTCTGGCACTACGAGCAGTACTTC. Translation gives CASSDSQVWHYEQYF.

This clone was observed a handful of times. CDR3 in amino acids: CASGSTSAGGDEQFF. Written as DNA, the CDR3 is TGTGCTAGTGGCTCGACTAGTGCGGGAGGCGATGAGCAGTTCTTC. The chain has TRBV12-5 and TRBJ2-1, with TRBD2 identical over 8 bases. V lost 6 bases, J lost 8 bases, and 12 bases stayed unmatched. The length of the CDR3 is 15 residues. CDR1 and CDR2 from the germline V gene are LGHNT and FRNRAP.

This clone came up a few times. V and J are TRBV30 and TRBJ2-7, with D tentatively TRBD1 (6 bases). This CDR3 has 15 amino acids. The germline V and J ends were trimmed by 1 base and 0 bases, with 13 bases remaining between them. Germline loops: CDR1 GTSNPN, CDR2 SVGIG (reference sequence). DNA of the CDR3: TGTGCCTGGAGTGGGACAGACTTGTCCTCCTACGAGCAGTACTTC. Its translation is CAWSGTDLSSYEQYF.

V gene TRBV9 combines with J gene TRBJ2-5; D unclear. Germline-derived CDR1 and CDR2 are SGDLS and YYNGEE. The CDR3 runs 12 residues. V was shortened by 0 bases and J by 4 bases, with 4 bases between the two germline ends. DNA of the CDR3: TGTGCCAGCAGCGTAGTTGGAGAGACCCAGTACTTC. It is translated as CASSVVGETQYF.

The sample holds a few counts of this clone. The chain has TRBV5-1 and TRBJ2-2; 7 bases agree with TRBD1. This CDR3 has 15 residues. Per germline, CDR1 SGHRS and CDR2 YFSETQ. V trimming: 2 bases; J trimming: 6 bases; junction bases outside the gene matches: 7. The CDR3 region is CASSFTGVSSGELFF. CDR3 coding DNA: TGCGCCAGCAGCTTTACAGGGGTGTCGTCCGGGGAGCTGTTTTTT.